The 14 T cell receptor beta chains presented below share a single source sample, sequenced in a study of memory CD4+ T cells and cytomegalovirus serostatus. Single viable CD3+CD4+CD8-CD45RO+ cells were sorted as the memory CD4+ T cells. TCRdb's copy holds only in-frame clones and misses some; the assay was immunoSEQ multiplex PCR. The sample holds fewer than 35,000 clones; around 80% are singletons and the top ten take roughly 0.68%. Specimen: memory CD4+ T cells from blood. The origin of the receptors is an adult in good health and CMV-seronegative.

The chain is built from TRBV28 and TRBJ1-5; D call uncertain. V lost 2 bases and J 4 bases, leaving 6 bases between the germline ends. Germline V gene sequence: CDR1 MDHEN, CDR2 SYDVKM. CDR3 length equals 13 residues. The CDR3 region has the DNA TGTGCCAGCAGTTTAGATGGGAATCAGCCCCAGCATTTT. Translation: CASSLDGNQPQHF.

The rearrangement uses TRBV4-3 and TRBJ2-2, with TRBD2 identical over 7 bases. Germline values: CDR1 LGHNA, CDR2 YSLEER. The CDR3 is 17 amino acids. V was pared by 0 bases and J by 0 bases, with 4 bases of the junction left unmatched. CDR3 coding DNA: TGCGCCAGCAGCCAAGATGCTAGCGGTTCGAACACCGGGGAGCTGTTTTTT. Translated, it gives CASSQDASGSNTGELFF.

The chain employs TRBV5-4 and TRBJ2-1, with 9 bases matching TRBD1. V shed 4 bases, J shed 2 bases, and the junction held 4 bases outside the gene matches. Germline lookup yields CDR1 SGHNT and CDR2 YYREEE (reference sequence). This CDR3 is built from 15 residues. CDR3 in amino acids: CASSGTGGAYNEQFF. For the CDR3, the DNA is TGTGCCAGCAGCGGTACAGGGGGCGCCTACAATGAGCAGTTCTTC.

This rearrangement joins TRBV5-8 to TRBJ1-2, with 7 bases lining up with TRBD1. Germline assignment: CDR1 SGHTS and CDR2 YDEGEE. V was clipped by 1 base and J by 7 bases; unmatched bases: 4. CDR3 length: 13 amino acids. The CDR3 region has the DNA TGTGCCAGCAGCTTGTACAGGGGAGGTGGCTACACCTTC. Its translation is CASSLYRGGGYTF.

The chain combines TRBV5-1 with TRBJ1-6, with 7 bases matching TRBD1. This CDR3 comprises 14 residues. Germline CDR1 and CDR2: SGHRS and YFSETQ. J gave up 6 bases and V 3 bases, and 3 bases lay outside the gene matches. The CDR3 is CASSWAGGNSPLHF. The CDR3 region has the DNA TGCGCCAGCAGCTGGGCAGGGGGTAATTCACCCCTCCACTTT. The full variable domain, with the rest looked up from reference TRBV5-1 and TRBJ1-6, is KAGVTQTPRYLIKTRGQQVTLSCSPISGHRSVSWYQQTPGQGLQFLFEYFSETQRNKGNFPGRFSGRQFSNSRSEMNVSTLELGDSALYLCASSWAGGNSPLHFGNGTRLTVT.

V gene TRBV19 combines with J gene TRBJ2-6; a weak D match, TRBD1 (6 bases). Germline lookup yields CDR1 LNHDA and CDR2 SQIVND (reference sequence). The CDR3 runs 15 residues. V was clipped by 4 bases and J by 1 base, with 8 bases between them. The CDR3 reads CASSNRVSGANVLTF. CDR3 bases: TGTGCCAGTAGTAACAGGGTATCTGGGGCCAACGTCCTGACTTTC.

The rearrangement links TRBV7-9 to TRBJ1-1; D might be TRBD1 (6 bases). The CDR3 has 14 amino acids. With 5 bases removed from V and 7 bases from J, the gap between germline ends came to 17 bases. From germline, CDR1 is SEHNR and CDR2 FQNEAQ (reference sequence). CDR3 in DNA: TGTGCCAGCAGCCCCAATAGACCGGACAGTGAAGCTTTCTTT. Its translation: CASSPNRPDSEAFF. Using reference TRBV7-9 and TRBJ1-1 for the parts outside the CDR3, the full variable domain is DTGVSQNPRHKITKRGQNVTFRCDPISEHNRLYWYRQTLGQGPEFLTYFQNEAQLEKSRLLSDRFSAERPKGSFSTLEIQRTEQGDSAMYLCASSPNRPDSEAFFGQGTRLTVV.

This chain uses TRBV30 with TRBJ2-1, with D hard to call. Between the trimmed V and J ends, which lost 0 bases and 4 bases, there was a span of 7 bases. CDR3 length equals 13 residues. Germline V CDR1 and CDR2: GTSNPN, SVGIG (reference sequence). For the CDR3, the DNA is TGTGCCTGGAGTGTACTACAGTACAATGAGCAGTTCTTC. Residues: CAWSVLQYNEQFF.

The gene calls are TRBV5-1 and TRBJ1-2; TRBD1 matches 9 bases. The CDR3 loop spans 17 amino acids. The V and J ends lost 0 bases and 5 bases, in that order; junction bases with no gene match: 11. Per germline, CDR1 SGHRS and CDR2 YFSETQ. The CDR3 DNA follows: TGCGCCAGCAGCTTGGTCGGGACAGGGCGAGGGGGATATGGCTACACCTTC. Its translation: CASSLVGTGRGGYGYTF.

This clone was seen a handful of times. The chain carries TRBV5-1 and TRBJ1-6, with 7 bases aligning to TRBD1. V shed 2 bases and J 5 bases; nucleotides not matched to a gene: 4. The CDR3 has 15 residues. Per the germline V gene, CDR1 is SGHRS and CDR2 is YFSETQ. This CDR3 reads CASSLQGNNNSPLHF. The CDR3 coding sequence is TGCGCCAGCAGCTTACAGGGGAACAATAATTCACCCCTCCACTTT.

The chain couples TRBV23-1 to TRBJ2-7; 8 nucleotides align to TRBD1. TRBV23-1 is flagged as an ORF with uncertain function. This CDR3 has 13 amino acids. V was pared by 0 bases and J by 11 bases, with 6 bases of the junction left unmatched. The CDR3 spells CASSQSIDRGKYF. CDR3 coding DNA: TGCGCCAGCAGTCAATCGATAGACAGGGGAAAGTACTTC.

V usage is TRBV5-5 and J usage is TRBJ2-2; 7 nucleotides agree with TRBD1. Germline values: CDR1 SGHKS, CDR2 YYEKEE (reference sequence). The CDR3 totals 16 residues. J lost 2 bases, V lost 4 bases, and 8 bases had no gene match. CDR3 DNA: TGTGCCAGCAGCACGGCGACAGGGAGAAACACCGGGGAGCTGTTTTTT. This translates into CASSTATGRNTGELFF.

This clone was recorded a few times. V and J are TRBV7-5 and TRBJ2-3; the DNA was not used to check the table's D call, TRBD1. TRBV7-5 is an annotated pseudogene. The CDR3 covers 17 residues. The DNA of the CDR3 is TGTGCCAGAAGCTTAGCAACCGGGACAGGGTACACAGATACGCAGTATTTT. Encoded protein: CARSLATGTGYTDTQYF.

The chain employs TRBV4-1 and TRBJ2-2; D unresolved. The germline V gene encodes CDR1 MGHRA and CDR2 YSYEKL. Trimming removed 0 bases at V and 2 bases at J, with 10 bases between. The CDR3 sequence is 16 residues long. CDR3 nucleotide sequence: TGCGCCAGCAGCCAAGATCCCAAGCCCAACACCGGGGAGCTGTTTTTT. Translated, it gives CASSQDPKPNTGELFF.